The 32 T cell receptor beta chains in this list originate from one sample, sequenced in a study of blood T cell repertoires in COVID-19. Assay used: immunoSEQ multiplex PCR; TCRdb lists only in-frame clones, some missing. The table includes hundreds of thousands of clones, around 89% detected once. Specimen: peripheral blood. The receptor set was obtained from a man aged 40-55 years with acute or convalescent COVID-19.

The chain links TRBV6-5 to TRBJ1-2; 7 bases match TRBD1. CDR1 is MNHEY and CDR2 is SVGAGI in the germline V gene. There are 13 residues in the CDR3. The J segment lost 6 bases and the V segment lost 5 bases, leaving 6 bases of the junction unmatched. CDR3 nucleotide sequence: TGTGCCAGCAGTACTCGGACAGGCCATGGCTACACCTTC. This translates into CASSTRTGHGYTF.

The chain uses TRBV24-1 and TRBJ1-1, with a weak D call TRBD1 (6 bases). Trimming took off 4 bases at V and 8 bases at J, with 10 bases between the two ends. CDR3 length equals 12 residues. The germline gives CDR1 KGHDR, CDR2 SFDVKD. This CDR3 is CATSDSDREAFF. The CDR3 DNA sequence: TGTGCCACCAGTGACTCGGACAGAGAAGCTTTCTTT.

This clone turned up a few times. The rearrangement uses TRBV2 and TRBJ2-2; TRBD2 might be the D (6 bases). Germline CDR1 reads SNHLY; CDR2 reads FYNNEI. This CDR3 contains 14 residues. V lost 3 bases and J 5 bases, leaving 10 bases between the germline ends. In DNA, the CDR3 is TGTGCCAGCAGTGACGGGGGTGGGACCGGGGAGCTGTTTTTT. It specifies CASSDGGGTGELFF.

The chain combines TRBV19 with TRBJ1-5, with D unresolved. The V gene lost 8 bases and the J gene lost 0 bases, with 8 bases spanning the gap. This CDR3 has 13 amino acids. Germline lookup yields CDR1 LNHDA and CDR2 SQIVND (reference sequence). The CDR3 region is CASALSSNQPQHF. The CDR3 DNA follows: TGTGCCAGTGCTTTGAGTAGCAATCAGCCCCAGCATTTT.

The CDR3 nucleotides read TGTGCCAGCAGCCCCGGAGGGACCGCGGGAAAACGGGCCATATATTTT. It encodes CASSPGGTAGKRAIYF. The rearrangement uses TRBV11-1 and TRBJ1-3; a possible D gene is TRBD1 (5 bases). The V end lost 5 bases, the J end lost 11 bases, and 25 bases lay between the germline ends. Germline CDR1 SGHAT, CDR2 FQDESV (reference sequence). This CDR3 spans 16 amino acids.

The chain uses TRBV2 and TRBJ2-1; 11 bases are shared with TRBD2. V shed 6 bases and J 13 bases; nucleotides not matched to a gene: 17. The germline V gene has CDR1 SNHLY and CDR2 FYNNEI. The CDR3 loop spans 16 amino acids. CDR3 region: CASSSTSGGNKSIQFF. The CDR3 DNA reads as TGTGCCAGCAGCTCCACTAGCGGGGGCAACAAATCGATACAGTTCTTC.

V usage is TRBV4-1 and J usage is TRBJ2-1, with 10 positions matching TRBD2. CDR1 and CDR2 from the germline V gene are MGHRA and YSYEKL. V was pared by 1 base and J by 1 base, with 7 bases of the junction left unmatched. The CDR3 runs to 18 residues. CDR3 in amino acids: CASSQVIPGLASYNEQFF. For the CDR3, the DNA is TGCGCCAGCAGCCAAGTCATACCGGGACTAGCGTCCTACAATGAGCAGTTCTTC.

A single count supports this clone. CDR3 sequence: CASGWGVHQPQHF. The CDR3 nucleotides are TGTGCCAGCGGATGGGGGGTGCATCAGCCCCAGCATTTT. This rearrangement joins TRBV27 to TRBJ1-5, with a weak D call TRBD1 (5 bases). The germline V gene has CDR1 MNHEY and CDR2 SMNVEV (reference sequence). This CDR3 has 13 residues. The V and J ends lost 8 bases and 5 bases respectively, with 13 bases between them.

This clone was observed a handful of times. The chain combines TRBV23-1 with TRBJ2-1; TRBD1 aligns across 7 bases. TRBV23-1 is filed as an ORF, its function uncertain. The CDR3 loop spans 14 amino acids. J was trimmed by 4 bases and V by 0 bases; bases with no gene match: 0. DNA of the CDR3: TGCGCCAGCAGTCAATCGGGACAGTACAATGAGCAGTTCTTC. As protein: CASSQSGQYNEQFF.

CDR3 in amino acids: CAISESGTGYYTF. The CDR3 DNA reads TGTGCCATCAGTGAGTCCGGGACAGGCTACTACACCTTC. This chain joins TRBV10-3 and TRBJ1-2; 8 nucleotides align to TRBD1. CDR1 and CDR2 from the germline V gene are ENHRY and SYGVKD. With V trimmed by 0 bases and J by 10 bases, 4 bases remained unmatched. The CDR3 covers 13 residues.

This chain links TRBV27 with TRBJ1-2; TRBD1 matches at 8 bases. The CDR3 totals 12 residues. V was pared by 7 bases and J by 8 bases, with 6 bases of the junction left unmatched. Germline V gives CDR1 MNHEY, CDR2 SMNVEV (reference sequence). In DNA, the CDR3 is TGTGCCAGCAAGGAACAGGGGGGCGGCTACACCTTC. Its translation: CASKEQGGGYTF.

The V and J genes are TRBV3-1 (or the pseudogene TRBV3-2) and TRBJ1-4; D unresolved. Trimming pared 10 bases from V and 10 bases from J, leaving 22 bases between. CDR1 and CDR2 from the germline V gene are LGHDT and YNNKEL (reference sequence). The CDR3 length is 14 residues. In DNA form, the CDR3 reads TGTGCCACCAAAAGAGGCAGTTCAGTAGGAAAACTGTTTTTT. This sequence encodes CATKRGSSVGKLFF.

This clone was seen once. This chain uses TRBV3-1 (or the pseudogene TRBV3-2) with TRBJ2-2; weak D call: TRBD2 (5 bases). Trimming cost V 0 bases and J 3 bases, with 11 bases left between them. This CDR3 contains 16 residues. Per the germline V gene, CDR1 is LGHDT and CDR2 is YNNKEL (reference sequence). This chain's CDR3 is CASSQELGEYTGELFF. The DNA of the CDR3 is TGTGCCAGCAGCCAAGAGCTTGGGGAGTACACCGGGGAGCTGTTTTTT.

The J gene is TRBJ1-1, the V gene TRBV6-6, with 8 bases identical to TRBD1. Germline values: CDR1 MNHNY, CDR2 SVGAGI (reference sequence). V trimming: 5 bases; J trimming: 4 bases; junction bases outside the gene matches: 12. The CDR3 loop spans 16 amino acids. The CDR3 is CASSRTGSVVGTEAFF. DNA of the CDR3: TGTGCCAGCAGTCGGACAGGGTCCGTTGTCGGCACTGAAGCTTTCTTT.

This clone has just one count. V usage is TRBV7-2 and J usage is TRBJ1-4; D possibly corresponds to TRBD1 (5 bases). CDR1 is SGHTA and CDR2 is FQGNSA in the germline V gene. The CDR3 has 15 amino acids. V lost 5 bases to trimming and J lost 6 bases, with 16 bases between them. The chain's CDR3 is CASSLSGLRHEKLFF. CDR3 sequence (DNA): TGTGCCAGCAGCCTATCAGGGCTTCGGCATGAAAAACTGTTTTTT.

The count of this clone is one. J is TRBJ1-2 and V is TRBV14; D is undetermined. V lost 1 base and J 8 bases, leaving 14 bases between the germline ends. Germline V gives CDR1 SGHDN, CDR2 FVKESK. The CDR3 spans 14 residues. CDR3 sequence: CASSQAEDLQGYTF. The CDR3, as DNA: TGTGCCAGCAGCCAAGCGGAGGATCTGCAGGGCTACACCTTC.

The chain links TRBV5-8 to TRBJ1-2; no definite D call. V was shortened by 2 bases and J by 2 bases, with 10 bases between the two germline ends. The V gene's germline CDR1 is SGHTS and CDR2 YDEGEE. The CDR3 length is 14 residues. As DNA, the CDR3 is TGTGCCAGCAGCTTCCCCCCCGGGAACTATGGCTACACCTTC. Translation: CASSFPPGNYGYTF.

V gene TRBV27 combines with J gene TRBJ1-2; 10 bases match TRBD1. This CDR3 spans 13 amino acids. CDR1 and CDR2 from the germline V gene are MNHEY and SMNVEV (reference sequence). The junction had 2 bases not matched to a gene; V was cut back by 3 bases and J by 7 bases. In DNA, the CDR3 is TGTGCCAGCAGTTTCGGACAGGGGGGTGGCTACACCTTC. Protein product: CASSFGQGGGYTF.

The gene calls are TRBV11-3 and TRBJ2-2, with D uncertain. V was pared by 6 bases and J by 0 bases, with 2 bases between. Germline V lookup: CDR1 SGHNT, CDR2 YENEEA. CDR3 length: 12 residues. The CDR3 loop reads CASSTNTGELFF. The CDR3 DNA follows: TGTGCCAGCAGTACGAACACCGGGGAGCTGTTTTTT. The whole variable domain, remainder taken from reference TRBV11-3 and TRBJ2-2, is EAGVVQSPRYKIIEKKQPVAFWCNPISGHNTLYWYLQNLGQGPELLIRYENEEAVDDSQLPKDRFSAERLKGVDSTLKIQPAELGDSAVYLCASSTNTGELFFGEGSRLTVL.

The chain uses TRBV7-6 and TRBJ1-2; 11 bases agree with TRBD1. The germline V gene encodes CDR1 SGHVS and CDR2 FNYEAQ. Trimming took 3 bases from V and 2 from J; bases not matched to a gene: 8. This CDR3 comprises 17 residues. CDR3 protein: CASSFTPWTGGNYGYTF. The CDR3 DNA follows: TGTGCCAGCAGCTTCACACCCTGGACAGGGGGCAACTATGGCTACACCTTC. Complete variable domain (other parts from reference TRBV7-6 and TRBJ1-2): GAGVSQSPRYKVTKRGQDVALRCDPISGHVSLYWYRQALGQGPEFLTYFNYEAQQDKSGLPNDRFSAERPEGSISTLTIQRTEQRDSAMYRCASSFTPWTGGNYGYTFGSGTRLTVV.

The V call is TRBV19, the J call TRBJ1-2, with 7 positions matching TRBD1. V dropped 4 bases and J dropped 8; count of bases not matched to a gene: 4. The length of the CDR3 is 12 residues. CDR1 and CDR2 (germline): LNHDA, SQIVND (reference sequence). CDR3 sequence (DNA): TGTGCCAGTAGTAACAGGGGATTAGGCTACACCTTC. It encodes CASSNRGLGYTF.

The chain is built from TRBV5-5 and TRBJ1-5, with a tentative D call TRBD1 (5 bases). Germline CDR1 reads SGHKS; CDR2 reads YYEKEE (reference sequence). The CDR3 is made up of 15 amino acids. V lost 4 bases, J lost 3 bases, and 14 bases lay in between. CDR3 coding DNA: TGTGCCAGCAGCCCTACCTACAGGAACAATCAGCCCCAGCATTTT. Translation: CASSPTYRNNQPQHF.

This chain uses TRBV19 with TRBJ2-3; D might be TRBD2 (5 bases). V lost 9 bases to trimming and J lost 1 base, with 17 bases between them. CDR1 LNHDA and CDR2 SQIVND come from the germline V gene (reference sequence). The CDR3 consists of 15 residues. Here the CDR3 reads CASTPGVTGTDTQYF. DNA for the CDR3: TGTGCCAGCACCCCCGGGGTTACTGGCACAGATACGCAGTATTTT.

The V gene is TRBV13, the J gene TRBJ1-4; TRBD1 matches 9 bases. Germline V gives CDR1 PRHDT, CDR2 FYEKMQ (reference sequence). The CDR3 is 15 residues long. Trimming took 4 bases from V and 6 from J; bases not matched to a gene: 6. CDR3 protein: CASSSDRGVDEKLFF. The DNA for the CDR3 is TGTGCCAGCAGCTCTGACAGGGGGGTAGATGAAAAACTGTTTTTT.

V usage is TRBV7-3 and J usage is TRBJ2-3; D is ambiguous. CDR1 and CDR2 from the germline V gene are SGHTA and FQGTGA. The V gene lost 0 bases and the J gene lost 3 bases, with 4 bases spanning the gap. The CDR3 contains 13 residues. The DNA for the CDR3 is TGTGCCAGCAGCTTAACCGGGACAGATACGCAGTATTTT. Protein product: CASSLTGTDTQYF.

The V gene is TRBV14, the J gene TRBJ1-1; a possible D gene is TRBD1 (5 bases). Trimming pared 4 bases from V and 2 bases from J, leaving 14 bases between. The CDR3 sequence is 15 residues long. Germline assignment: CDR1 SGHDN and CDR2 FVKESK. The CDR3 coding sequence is TGTGCCAGCAGCCTCCGGGGGACGGGAAACACTGAAGCTTTCTTT. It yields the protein CASSLRGTGNTEAFF.

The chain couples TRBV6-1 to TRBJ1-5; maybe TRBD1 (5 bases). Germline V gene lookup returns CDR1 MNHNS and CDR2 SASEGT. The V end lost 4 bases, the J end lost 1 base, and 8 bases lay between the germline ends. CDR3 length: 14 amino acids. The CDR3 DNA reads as TGTGCCAGCAGTGGACAGAACAGCAATCAGCCCCAGCATTTT. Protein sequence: CASSGQNSNQPQHF.

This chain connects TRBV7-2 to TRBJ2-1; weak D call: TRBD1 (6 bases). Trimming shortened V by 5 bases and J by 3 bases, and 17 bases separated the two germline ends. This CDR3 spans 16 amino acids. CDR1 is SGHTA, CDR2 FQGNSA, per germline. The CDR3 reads CASSLQGIPGYNEQFF. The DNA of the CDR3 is TGTGCCAGCAGCCTACAGGGAATACCAGGCTACAATGAGCAGTTCTTC.

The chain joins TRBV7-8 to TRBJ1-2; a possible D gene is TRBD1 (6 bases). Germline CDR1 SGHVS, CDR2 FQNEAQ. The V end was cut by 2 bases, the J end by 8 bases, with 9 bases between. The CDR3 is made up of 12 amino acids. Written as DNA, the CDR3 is TGTGCCAGCAGCTTATACAGGGACGGCTACACCTTC. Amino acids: CASSLYRDGYTF.

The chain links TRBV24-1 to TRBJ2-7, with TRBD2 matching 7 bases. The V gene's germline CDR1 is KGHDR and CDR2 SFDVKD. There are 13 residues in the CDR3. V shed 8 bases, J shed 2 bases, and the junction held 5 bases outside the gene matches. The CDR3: CATMGTNTYEQYF. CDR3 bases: TGTGCCACCATGGGGACTAATACCTACGAGCAGTACTTC.

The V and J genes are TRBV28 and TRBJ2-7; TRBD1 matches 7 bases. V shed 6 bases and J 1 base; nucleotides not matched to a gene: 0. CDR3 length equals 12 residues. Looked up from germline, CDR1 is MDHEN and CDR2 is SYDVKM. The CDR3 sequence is CASRTGSYEQYF. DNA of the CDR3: TGTGCCAGCAGGACAGGGTCCTACGAGCAGTACTTC.

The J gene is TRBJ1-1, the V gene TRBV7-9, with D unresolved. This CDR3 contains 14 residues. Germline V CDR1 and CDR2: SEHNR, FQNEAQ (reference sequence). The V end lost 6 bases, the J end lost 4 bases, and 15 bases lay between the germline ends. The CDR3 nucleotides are TGTGCCAGCAGTCTTGGGATAGCGGGCACTGAAGCTTTCTTT. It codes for CASSLGIAGTEAFF.